The 7 T cell receptor beta chains reported below all come from one sample, sequenced in a study of CD8+CD57+ T cells in acquired aplastic anemia. Profiling of TCR beta VDJ combinations and CDR3 sequences used genomic DNA as template. TCRdb reprocessed the reads via MiXCR and lists one record per CDR3 protein. This sample has about 220,000 distinct CDR3 sequences, with about a third found just once. Sequences were obtained from sorted CD4+, CD8+, or CD8+CD57+ T cells (not recorded which) from PBMCs. The receptors shown here come from a human donor in good health, serving as a control.

The genes are TRBV10-3 and TRBJ2-5; 9 nucleotides line up with TRBD2. Germline CDR1 reads ENHRY; CDR2 reads SYGVKD. After removal of 0 bases from V and 2 bases from J, the junction contained 1 base not matched to a gene. The CDR3 runs to 15 residues. CDR3 protein: CAISESLAGQETQYF. For the CDR3, the DNA is TGTGCCATCAGTGAGTCTCTAGCGGGGCAAGAGACCCAGTACTTC.

This clonotype has ten or more counts. The chain joins TRBV6-1 to TRBJ2-7; maybe TRBD1 (6 bases). This CDR3 comprises 15 residues. V was shortened by 4 bases and J by 2 bases, with 15 bases between the two germline ends. CDR1 and CDR2 from the germline V gene are MNHNS and SASEGT. CDR3 sequence reads: CASSVGQGRTYEQYF. The CDR3 DNA is TGTGCCAGCAGTGTAGGGCAGGGGCGAACCTACGAGCAGTACTTC.

The sample holds a few counts of this clonotype. The rearrangement joins TRBV2 to TRBJ1-3; a weak D match, TRBD1 (6 bases). The CDR3 spans 16 residues. V lost 3 bases to trimming and J lost 6 bases, with 18 bases between them. The germline gives CDR1 SNHLY, CDR2 FYNNEI. As DNA, the CDR3 is TGTGCCAGCAGTGAGCCGAGACAGGCGCTAATAAACACCATATATTTT. It yields the protein CASSEPRQALINTIYF.

The rearrangement joins TRBV20-1 to TRBJ2-7, with D perhaps TRBD1 (6 bases). The germline CDR1 and CDR2 sequences are DFQATT and SNEGSKA (reference sequence). The germline V and J ends were trimmed by 4 bases and 4 bases, with 8 bases remaining between them. This CDR3 is 11 amino acids long. The CDR3 spells CSATTGYEQYF. The CDR3 bases are TGCAGTGCTACAACAGGGTACGAGCAGTACTTC.

This clonotype has only a few counts. The chain recombines TRBV7-9 with TRBJ1-1, with D perhaps matching TRBD1 (6 bases). The V gene lost 3 bases and the J gene lost 13 bases, with 18 bases spanning the gap. Germline CDR1 SEHNR, CDR2 FQNEAQ (reference sequence). The CDR3 totals 13 residues. CDR3 in amino acids: CASSFWGRGDGFF. The DNA of the CDR3 is TGTGCCAGCAGCTTTTGGGGGCGGGGCGACGGTTTCTTT. Variable domain in full (rest from reference TRBV7-9 and TRBJ1-1): DTGVSQNPRHKITKRGQNVTFRCDPISEHNRLYWYRQTLGQGPEFLTYFQNEAQLEKSRLLSDRFSAERPKGSFSTLEIQRTEQGDSAMYLCASSFWGRGDGFFGQGTRLTVV.

This clonotype has a handful of counts. Here the CDR3 DNA reads TGTGCCAGCAGTTACGGGGGGGGTATGAACACTGAAGCTTTCTTT. It translates to CASSYGGGMNTEAFF. The chain employs TRBV6-5 and TRBJ1-1, with a weak D call TRBD1 (5 bases). CDR1 and CDR2 (germline): MNHEY, SVGAGI. The V end was cut by 2 bases, the J end by 0 bases, with 10 bases between. This CDR3 is 15 amino acids long.

This clonotype was seen only a few times. This chain joins TRBV6-1 and TRBJ1-2; 9 bases agree with TRBD1. CDR3 length equals 15 residues. The germline V gene encodes CDR1 MNHNS and CDR2 SASEGT. Trimming took 6 bases from V and 2 from J; bases not matched to a gene: 7. This CDR3 is CASSVSTGGNYGYTF. The CDR3 DNA reads TGTGCCAGCAGCGTTTCGACAGGGGGGAACTATGGCTACACCTTC.